The 2 T cell receptor beta chains listed next were all sequenced from one sample in a study of T-cell memory formation after mild COVID-19. TCRdb analysed the 5' RACE reads with MiXCR anew, one entry per CDR3 protein. The data contain about 150,000 distinct CDR3 sequences, under 15% of them singletons. The sample taken for sequencing was PBMCs or a T cell subset sorted from them (not recorded which). The receptors originated from a young man who had mild COVID-19 (a few samples of this study predate the infection). Cell type and time point are not known.

The V and J genes are TRBV20-1 and TRBJ2-3, with D unresolved. Germline assignment: CDR1 DFQATT and CDR2 SNEGSKA (reference sequence). The CDR3 runs to 11 residues. V shed 6 bases and J shed 5 bases, with 9 bases lying between them. Here the CDR3 DNA reads TGCAGTGCCCGTCCTCAAGATACGCAGTATTTT. Protein: CSARPQDTQYF.

This clonotype has just a few counts. The rearrangement joins TRBV7-9 to TRBJ2-3; D unresolved. This CDR3 contains 12 residues. Germline V lookup: CDR1 SEHNR, CDR2 FQNEAQ (reference sequence). V was shortened by 4 bases and J by 3 bases, with 5 bases between the two germline ends. The CDR3 region has the DNA TGTGCCAGCAGCTGGGTGACAGATACGCAGTATTTT. Amino acids: CASSWVTDTQYF.